This T cell receptor beta chain was captured by sequencing in a study of identical twins. Study-wide results and caveats: Where beta out-of-frame sequences were concerned, excess twin sharing was weaker.

The CDR3 is made up of 15 amino acids. Germline V CDR1 and CDR2: MDHEN, SYDVKM. This clonotype was counted between two and nine times. Its antigen is unknown. One junction end disagrees with the germline gene, perhaps due to a read error. Each CDR3 protein is one row after TCRdb ran MiXCR on the 5' RACE reads. The repertoire has 1.5 million to 2 million distinct CDR3 sequences, under 35% of them found once; the top ten carry more than 0.25%. This clonotype was obtained from a newborn girl in good health. The chain recombines TRBV28 with TRBJ2-6, with D uncertain. The specimen was cord blood. The CDR3 is CASSFAGSGANVLTF. Written as DNA, the CDR3 is TGCGCCAGCAGCTTCGCCGGTTCTGGGGCCAACGTCCTGACTTTC.